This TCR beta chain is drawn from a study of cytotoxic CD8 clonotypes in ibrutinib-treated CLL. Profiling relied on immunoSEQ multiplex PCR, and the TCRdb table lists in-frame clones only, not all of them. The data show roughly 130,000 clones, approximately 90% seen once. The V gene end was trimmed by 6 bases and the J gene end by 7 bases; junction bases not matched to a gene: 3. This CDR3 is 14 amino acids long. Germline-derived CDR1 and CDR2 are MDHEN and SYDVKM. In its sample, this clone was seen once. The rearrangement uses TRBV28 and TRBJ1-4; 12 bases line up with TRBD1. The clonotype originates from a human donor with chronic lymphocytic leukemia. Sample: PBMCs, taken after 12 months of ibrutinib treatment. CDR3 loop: CASRGDRGREKLFF. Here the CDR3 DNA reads TGTGCCAGCAGGGGGGACAGGGGGCGTGAAAAACTGTTTTTT.